Shown below are 24 T cell receptor beta chains from a single sample sequenced in a study of T cells in Graves' hyperthyroidism and ophthalmopathy. Amplification yielded TCR beta CDR3 regions, with RNA transcripts as the source. In the first-round RT-PCR of the TCR CDR3, the HTBI primer set was used. Via MiXCR, TCRdb re-called the multiplex PCR reads, giving one row per CDR3 protein. In the table there are approximately 420,000 distinct CDR3 sequences, 12% to 15% of which are singletons. Material: blood. These receptors came from a woman younger than 35 with Graves' hyperthyroidism.

The gene calls are TRBV6-1 and TRBJ2-3; the match to TRBD1 covers 9 bases. CDR3 length equals 14 residues. Trimming at V came to 10 bases and at J to 4 bases, leaving 9 bases not matched to a gene. Per the germline V gene, CDR1 is MNHNS and CDR2 is SASEGT. The CDR3 is CANSTQGASDTQYF. CDR3 DNA: TGTGCCAACAGCACACAGGGGGCGTCAGATACGCAGTATTTT.

This clonotype showed up many times. J is TRBJ2-1 and V is TRBV20-1; D perhaps matches TRBD2 (6 bases). CDR3 length equals 15 residues. CDR1 is DFQATT, CDR2 SNEGSKA, per germline (reference sequence). Trimming removed 1 base from V and 5 bases from J, with 15 bases in between. The CDR3 DNA reads as TGCAGTGCTAGAGCCGGGGGTAGCGCTAACAATGAGCAGTTCTTC. Translated: CSARAGGSANNEQFF.

The table lists this clonotype with many counts. Written as DNA, the CDR3 is TGTGCCAGCAGAAACAGGGGGCTCTACGAGCAGTACTTC. This codes for CASRNRGLYEQYF. This rearrangement joins TRBV6-1 to TRBJ2-7; 9 positions match TRBD1. V lost 6 bases to trimming and J lost 3 bases; unmatched junction nucleotides: 3. The CDR3 is 13 residues long. The germline V gene has CDR1 MNHNS and CDR2 SASEGT.

This chain links TRBV6-1 with TRBJ2-2; no firm D call. Per germline, CDR1 MNHNS and CDR2 SASEGT. Trimming took 11 bases from V and 4 from J, leaving 8 bases between them. CDR3 size: 11 residues. CDR3 sequence: CAAKGTGELFF. Written as DNA, the CDR3 is TGTGCCGCAAAGGGCACCGGGGAGCTGTTTTTT.

This clonotype was observed many times. V gene TRBV29-1 combines with J gene TRBJ2-7; possibly TRBD2 for D (6 bases). This CDR3 is 12 amino acids long. V was trimmed by 4 bases and J by 4 bases, leaving 11 bases between them. Germline lookup yields CDR1 SQVTM and CDR2 ANQGSEA. The CDR3 loop is CSVGPGTYEQYF. CDR3 nucleotides: TGCAGCGTTGGCCCAGGGACTTACGAGCAGTACTTC.

This clonotype was recorded many times. The chain uses TRBV29-1 and TRBJ1-2; tentative D call: TRBD1 (6 bases). V lost 3 bases and J lost 7, with 15 bases in between. This CDR3 has 13 residues. Germline V gene sequence: CDR1 SQVTM, CDR2 ANQGSEA. CDR3 DNA sequence: TGCAGCGTTGACGGGGACACCATCCTTGGCTACACCTTC. Residues: CSVDGDTILGYTF.

The sample holds many counts of this clonotype. The rearrangement uses TRBV29-1 and TRBJ1-2; a weak D match, TRBD1 (5 bases). In germline, CDR1 is SQVTM, CDR2 ANQGSEA. This CDR3 has 15 amino acids. The ends were cut back, 3 bases at V and 3 bases at J, with 17 bases in the middle. The CDR3 here is CSVEGQNRGDYGYTF. CDR3 bases: TGCAGCGTTGAGGGCCAAAACCGGGGGGACTATGGCTACACCTTC. Drawing the rest from reference TRBV29-1 and TRBJ1-2, the complete variable domain is SAVISQKPSRDICQRGTSLTIQCQVDSQVTMMFWYRQQPGQSLTLIATANQGSEATYESGFVIDKFPISRPNLTFSTLTVSNMSPEDSSIYLCSVEGQNRGDYGYTFGSGTRLTVV.

The sample holds many counts of this clonotype. The chain uses TRBV12-3 or TRBV12-4 and TRBJ1-1; 7 nucleotides align to TRBD1. The V gene end was trimmed by 11 bases and the J gene end by 11 bases; junction bases not matched to a gene: 14. This CDR3 is built from 12 residues. In DNA, the CDR3 is TGTGCCGGGGGCCCAGCCACAGGGGTGGCTTTCTTT. Protein product: CAGGPATGVAFF.

This clonotype was seen ten or more times. The rearrangement joins TRBV29-1 to TRBJ2-1, with 10 bases fitting TRBD1. The V and J ends lost 1 base and 8 bases, in that order; junction bases with no gene match: 2. Germline-derived CDR1 and CDR2 are SQVTM and ANQGSEA. This CDR3 spans 13 amino acids. CDR3 in DNA: TGCAGCGTTGAAGGGACAGGGGGGGATGAGCAGTTCTTC. Amino acid sequence: CSVEGTGGDEQFF.

Turning to this clonotype: This could be a read error, since a much larger clone is one nucleotide away. V and J are TRBV28 and TRBJ2-7; 8 nucleotides match TRBD2. The trim removed 4 bases at V and 3 bases at J, leaving 8 bases unmatched. The germline CDR1 and CDR2 sequences are MDHEN and SYDVKM. The CDR3 contains 15 residues. CDR3 nucleotide sequence: TGTGCCAGCAGTTGTACTAGCGGCTACGTCTACGAGCAGTACTTC. This gives the protein CASSCTSGYVYEQYF.

This clonotype occurred many times. The rearrangement uses TRBV2 and TRBJ2-7, with 8 bases fitting TRBD1. With 6 bases clipped from V and 1 base from J, the junction kept 5 bases outside the gene matches. The CDR3 extends over 14 amino acids. The germline CDR1 and CDR2 sequences are SNHLY and FYNNEI. The CDR3 here is CASRTGTGSYEQYF. The CDR3, as DNA: TGTGCCAGCAGGACCGGGACAGGTTCCTACGAGCAGTACTTC.

The chain uses TRBV5-4 and TRBJ2-7; D unresolved. V gave up 2 bases and J gave up 1 base, with 7 bases separating them. The CDR3 is made up of 13 amino acids. Germline loops: CDR1 SGHNT, CDR2 YYREEE (reference sequence). The CDR3 DNA reads as TGTGCCAGCAGCTTCTTAGGGTCCTACGAGCAGTACTTC. Amino acid sequence: CASSFLGSYEQYF.

This clonotype was observed at least ten times. This chain links TRBV12-3 or TRBV12-4 with TRBJ2-7; the D gene is possibly TRBD1 (5 bases). The CDR3 totals 15 residues. The ends were cut back, 8 bases at V and 3 bases at J, with 20 bases in the middle. The chain's CDR3 is CASYRDWEGVYEQYF. The CDR3 coding sequence is TGTGCCAGCTATCGCGACTGGGAAGGGGTCTACGAGCAGTACTTC.

In its sample, this clonotype was seen many times. The V and J genes are TRBV11-2 and TRBJ2-5; 10 bases agree with TRBD2. CDR1 is SGHAT and CDR2 is FQNNGV in the germline V gene. The J segment lost 5 bases and the V segment lost 10 bases, leaving 13 bases of the junction unmatched. This CDR3 comprises 15 residues. As DNA, the CDR3 is TGTGCCACCAAACCTTCTAGCGGGAGCGGTGAGACCCAGTACTTC. It is translated as CATKPSSGSGETQYF.

This clonotype showed up many times. The rearrangement uses TRBV27 and TRBJ2-7; 9 positions match TRBD1. CDR3 length equals 13 residues. Trimming removed 6 bases from V and 5 bases from J; junction bases left unmatched: 5. Germline loops: CDR1 MNHEY, CDR2 SMNVEV (reference sequence). The CDR3 nucleotides read TGTGCCAGCAGACGGGACAGGGCCCACGAGCAGTACTTC. This translates into CASRRDRAHEQYF.

This clonotype was seen ten or more times. The rearrangement links TRBV28 to TRBJ2-1, with TRBD2 as a possible D gene (5 bases). This CDR3 spans 15 amino acids. V was pared by 4 bases and J by 1 base, with 11 bases between. From germline, CDR1 is MDHEN and CDR2 SYDVKM. The CDR3 region is CASSSGGISYNEQFF. The DNA of the CDR3 is TGTGCCAGCAGTTCCGGAGGAATATCCTACAATGAGCAGTTCTTC.

The table lists this clonotype with a count of one. The chain employs TRBV19 and TRBJ1-3; 7 nucleotides align to TRBD1. This CDR3 spans 19 amino acids. Per germline, CDR1 LNHDA and CDR2 SQIVND (reference sequence). Trimming at V came to 4 bases and at J to 0 bases, leaving 15 bases not matched to a gene. The CDR3 sequence is CASSRDRVRTGGSGNTIYF. In DNA form, the CDR3 reads TGTGCCAGTAGTAGAGACAGGGTGCGGACAGGCGGCTCTGGAAACACCATATATTTT.

This clonotype was detected ten times or more. The rearrangement links TRBV6-2 or TRBV6-3 to TRBJ1-1, with 9 bases lining up with TRBD1. V lost 5 bases to trimming and J lost 7 bases; unmatched junction nucleotides: 11. Germline V gene sequence: CDR1 MNHEY, CDR2 SVGEGT. The CDR3 is made up of 15 amino acids. The CDR3 nucleotides read TGTGCCAGCAGTACCCCTCTTGACAGGGGGATTGAAGCTTTCTTT. It codes for CASSTPLDRGIEAFF.

This clonotype was seen ten or more times. The chain recombines TRBV16 with TRBJ1-5; no clear D gene. The CDR3 is made up of 13 amino acids. The ends were cut back, 7 bases at V and 7 bases at J, with 14 bases in the middle. The V gene's germline CDR1 is KGHSY and CDR2 FQNENV. The CDR3 nucleotides read TGTGCCAGCACCTCTCTTGCTAGGCAGCCCCAGCATTTT. It specifies CASTSLARQPQHF.

There are many counts of this clonotype. This chain connects TRBV5-1 to TRBJ2-5; tentatively, D is TRBD1 (5 bases). Germline V CDR1 and CDR2: SGHRS, YFSETQ. CDR3 length: 15 amino acids. The V and J ends lost 0 bases and 5 bases respectively, with 14 bases between them. DNA of the CDR3: TGCGCCAGCAGCTTGGGAAGCGACAGACGTGAGACCCAGTACTTC. Its translation is CASSLGSDRRETQYF.

Ten or more counts support this clonotype. The J gene is TRBJ2-5, the V gene TRBV10-3, with D tentatively TRBD1 or TRBD2 (6 bases each). V lost 3 bases to trimming and J lost 4 bases, with 15 bases between them. The CDR3 is made up of 15 amino acids. Germline V gene data show CDR1 as ENHRY and CDR2 as SYGVKD. The CDR3 loop is CAISDPGGGRETQYF. The CDR3 region has the DNA TGTGCCATCAGTGATCCCGGGGGCGGCCGAGAGACCCAGTACTTC.

The chain uses TRBV29-1 and TRBJ2-7; possible D gene TRBD2, 5 bases. The CDR3 has 13 amino acids. The V gene lost 2 bases and the J gene lost 0 bases, with 8 bases spanning the gap. CDR1 is SQVTM, CDR2 ANQGSEA, per germline. This CDR3 reads CSVETGSSYEQYF. The CDR3 nucleotides read TGCAGCGTTGAAACGGGAAGCTCCTACGAGCAGTACTTC.

In its sample, this clonotype was seen many times. The CDR3 region has the DNA TGCGCCAGCAGCGTGACAGGGGGCTCCTACGAGCAGTACTTC. Its protein is CASSVTGGSYEQYF. The chain recombines TRBV5-1 with TRBJ2-7; TRBD1 matches 9 bases. In germline, CDR1 is SGHRS, CDR2 YFSETQ. This CDR3 is built from 14 residues. With V trimmed by 4 bases and J by 0 bases, 2 bases remained unmatched. Looking up the rest from reference TRBV5-1 and TRBJ2-7 gives the full variable domain: KAGVTQTPRYLIKTRGQQVTLSCSPISGHRSVSWYQQTPGQGLQFLFEYFSETQRNKGNFPGRFSGRQFSNSRSEMNVSTLELGDSALYLCASSVTGGSYEQYFGPGTRLTVT.

This chain joins TRBV10-1 and TRBJ2-5; possible D gene TRBD1, 6 bases. The last part of the DNA fits TRBJ2-1 better; the J call may be wrong. Germline V gene data show CDR1 as WNHNN and CDR2 as SYGVQD (reference sequence). This CDR3 is built from 16 residues. Here the CDR3 reads CASSESMGTPQETQFF. The CDR3, as DNA: TGCGCCAGCAGTGAGTCAATGGGGACACCCCAAGAGACACAGTTCTTC.